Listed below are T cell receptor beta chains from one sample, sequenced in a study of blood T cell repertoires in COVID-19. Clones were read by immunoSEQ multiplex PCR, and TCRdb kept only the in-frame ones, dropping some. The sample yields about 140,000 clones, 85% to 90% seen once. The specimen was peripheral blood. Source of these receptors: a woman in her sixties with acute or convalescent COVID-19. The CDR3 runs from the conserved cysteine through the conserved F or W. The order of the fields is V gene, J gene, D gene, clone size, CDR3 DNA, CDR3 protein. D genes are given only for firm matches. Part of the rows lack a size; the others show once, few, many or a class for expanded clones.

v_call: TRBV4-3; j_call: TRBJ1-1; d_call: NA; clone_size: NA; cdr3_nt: TGCGCCAGCAGCCAAGAGAGGGGGGAGGGAATGAACACTGAAGCTTTCTTT; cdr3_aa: CASSQERGEGMNTEAFF
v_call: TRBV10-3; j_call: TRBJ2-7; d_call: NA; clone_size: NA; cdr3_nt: TGTGCCATCAGTGACAGGGAGGAGGGGGAGCAGTACTTC; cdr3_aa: CAISDREEGEQYF
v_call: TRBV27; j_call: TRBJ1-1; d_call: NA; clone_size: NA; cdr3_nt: TGTGCCTCCCGGGGGTCGGGGGTAAGGAACACTGAAGCTTTCTTT; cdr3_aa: CASRGSGVRNTEAFF
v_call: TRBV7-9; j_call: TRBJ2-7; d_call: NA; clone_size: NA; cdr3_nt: TGTGCCAGCAGCCCCAGGGGGGACTCCTACGAGCAGTACTTC; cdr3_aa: CASSPRGDSYEQYF
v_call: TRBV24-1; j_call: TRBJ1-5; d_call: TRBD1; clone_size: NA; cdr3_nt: TGTGCCACCAGTGAGCCGACAGGGCCAGGGAATCAGCCCCAGCATTTT; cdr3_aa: CATSEPTGPGNQPQHF
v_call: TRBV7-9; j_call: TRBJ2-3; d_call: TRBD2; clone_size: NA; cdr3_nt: TGTGCCGGCACCCCTCGCGGGGGGGGCCCAGATACGCAGTATTTT; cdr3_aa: CAGTPRGGGPDTQYF
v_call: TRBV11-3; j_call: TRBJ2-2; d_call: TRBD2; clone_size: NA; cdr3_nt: TGTGCCAGCAGCCCCGGGGGGAAGGACGGGGAGCTGTTTTTT; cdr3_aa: CASSPGGKDGELFF
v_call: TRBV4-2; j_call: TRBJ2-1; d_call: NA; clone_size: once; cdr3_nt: TGTGCCAGCAGCCAAGATTTCAGGGGCTCCTACAATGAGCAGTTCTTC; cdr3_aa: CASSQDFRGSYNEQFF
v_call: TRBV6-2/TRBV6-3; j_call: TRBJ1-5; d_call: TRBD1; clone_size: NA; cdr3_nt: TGTGCCAGCAGTTATTGGACAGGGGAGCAGCCCCAGCATTTT; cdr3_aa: CASSYWTGEQPQHF
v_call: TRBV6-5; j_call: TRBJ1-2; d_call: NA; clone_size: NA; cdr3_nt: TGTGCCAGCAGTTACTCCCGGGGGGTCGTATACACCTTC; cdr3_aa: CASSYSRGVVYTF
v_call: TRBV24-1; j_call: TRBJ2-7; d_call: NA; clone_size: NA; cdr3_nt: TGTGCCACCAGTGGCGGGGCCACCTACGAGCAGTACTTC; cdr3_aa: CATSGGATYEQYF
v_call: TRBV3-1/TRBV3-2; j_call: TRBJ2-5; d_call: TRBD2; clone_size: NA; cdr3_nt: TGTGCCAGCAGCCGAGAGCATAGCGGGGGGCAAGAGACCCAGTACTTC; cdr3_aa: CASSREHSGGQETQYF
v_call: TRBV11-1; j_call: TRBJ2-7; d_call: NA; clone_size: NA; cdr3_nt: TGTGCCAGCAGCTTAACAACCTCACGGGCCTACGAGCAGTACTTC; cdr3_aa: CASSLTTSRAYEQYF
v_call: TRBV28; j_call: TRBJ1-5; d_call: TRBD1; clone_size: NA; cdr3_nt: TGTGCCAGCAGATCAGACAGGGGGCGAGGCAATCAGCCCCAGCATTTT; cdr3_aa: CASRSDRGRGNQPQHF
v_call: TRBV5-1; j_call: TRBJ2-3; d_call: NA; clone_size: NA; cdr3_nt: TGCGCCAGCAGTTCGGCCTCAGGCTTCAGCACAGATACGCAGTATTTT; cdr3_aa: CASSSASGFSTDTQYF
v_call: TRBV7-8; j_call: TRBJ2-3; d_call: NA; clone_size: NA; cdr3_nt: TGTGCCAGCAGCTCCTGGGGGGGCGCAGGGGACACAGATACGCAGTATTTT; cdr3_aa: CASSSWGGAGDTDTQYF
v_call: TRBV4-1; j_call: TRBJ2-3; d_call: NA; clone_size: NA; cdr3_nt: TGCGCCAGCAGCCGATACTTACAGGGAGATACGCAGTATTTT; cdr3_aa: CASSRYLQGDTQYF
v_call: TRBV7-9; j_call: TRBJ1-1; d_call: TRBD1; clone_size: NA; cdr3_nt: TGTGCCAGCAGCTTAGCTGGGACAGGGAGGGGAGCTGAAGCTTTCTTT; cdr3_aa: CASSLAGTGRGAEAFF
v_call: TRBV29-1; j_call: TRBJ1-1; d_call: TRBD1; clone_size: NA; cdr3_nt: TGCAGCGTTCGACAGGGGGCGGAGAACACTGAAGCTTTCTTT; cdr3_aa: CSVRQGAENTEAFF